The clone carrying this T cell receptor beta chain was seen many times. The germline V gene has CDR1 SGHRS and CDR2 YFSETQ. This CDR3 has 16 amino acids. Trimming took off 4 bases at V and 2 bases at J, with 18 bases between the two ends. TCRdb reanalysed the 5' RACE reads using MiXCR and keeps one entry per CDR3 protein. The sample has about 45,000 distinct CDR3 sequences; 6.5% to 8.5% are singletons. The data were taken from a study of T cells after yellow fever vaccination. Whole-study findings and limits: Abundant clonotypes (contaminants from the bulk population) could be present in FACS-sorted repertoires. On re-exposure, the response was weaker but peaked faster, at day 5 versus 15. Only a minor proportion of clonotypes was detected across both CD4 and CD8 compartments. Among primary-vaccination clones, most reappeared after the booster, at approximately 97% for CD4 and about 90% for CD8.

This material consisted of CD8+ T cells not binding an NS4B(214-222) dextramer, sorted from PBMCs, taken 45 days after the yellow fever booster vaccination. This TCR derives from a man aged 30 to 45 who received the YFV17D yellow fever vaccine. The chain combines TRBV5-1 with TRBJ1-1; D is possibly TRBD1 (6 bases). The CDR3 coding sequence is TGCGCCAGCAGCAAATGGGACACTGGATCAAACACTGAAGCTTTCTTT. Protein: CASSKWDTGSNTEAFF. Looking up the rest from reference TRBV5-1 and TRBJ1-1 gives the full variable domain: KAGVTQTPRYLIKTRGQQVTLSCSPISGHRSVSWYQQTPGQGLQFLFEYFSETQRNKGNFPGRFSGRQFSNSRSEMNVSTLELGDSALYLCASSKWDTGSNTEAFFGQGTRLTVV.